The 4 T cell receptor beta chains reported below all come from one sample, sequenced in a study of hypomethylating agent response in myelodysplastic syndrome. The method was immunoSEQ multiplex PCR; TCRdb's version includes in-frame clones alone and lacks a portion of them. The sample holds more than 4,500 clones, around nine tenths seen once. The starting material was bone marrow, obtained before or after starting hypomethylating agent treatment for myelodysplastic syndrome (not recorded which). The receptors here all came from a human donor with myelodysplastic syndrome.

The chain has TRBV29-1 and TRBJ2-3; 8 bases align to TRBD2. Germline V gene sequence: CDR1 SQVTM, CDR2 ANQGSEA. With V trimmed by 4 bases and J by 6 bases, 12 bases remained unmatched. The CDR3 is 15 residues long. The chain's CDR3 is CSVVSGGLVFDTQYF. Written as DNA, the CDR3 is TGCAGCGTTGTTTCTGGGGGACTAGTGTTTGATACGCAGTATTTT.

The chain is built from TRBV9 and TRBJ1-4, with a weak D call TRBD1 (5 bases). Trimming took 2 bases from V and 8 from J, leaving 16 bases between them. CDR1 is SGDLS and CDR2 is YYNGEE in the germline V gene. The CDR3 runs 15 residues. CDR3 amino acids: CASSVGPSSGEKLFF. Here the CDR3 DNA reads TGTGCCAGCAGCGTGGGACCAAGTTCAGGGGAAAAACTGTTTTTT.

The rearrangement uses TRBV5-1 and TRBJ1-1; weak D call: TRBD1 (5 bases). Germline CDR1 and CDR2: SGHRS and YFSETQ. The V and J ends lost 0 bases and 11 bases respectively, with 11 bases between them. The CDR3 covers 12 residues. The CDR3: CASSLDGGGAFF. DNA for the CDR3: TGCGCCAGCAGCTTGGATGGGGGAGGCGCTTTCTTT.

V and J are TRBV9 and TRBJ1-4; no definite D call. Looked up from germline, CDR1 is SGDLS and CDR2 is YYNGEE. Deletions cut 0 bases from V and 5 bases from J, with 14 bases between. This CDR3 is built from 16 residues. The CDR3 spells CASSVGSGAPNEKLFF. DNA of the CDR3: TGTGCCAGCAGCGTAGGATCTGGTGCTCCGAATGAAAAACTGTTTTTT.